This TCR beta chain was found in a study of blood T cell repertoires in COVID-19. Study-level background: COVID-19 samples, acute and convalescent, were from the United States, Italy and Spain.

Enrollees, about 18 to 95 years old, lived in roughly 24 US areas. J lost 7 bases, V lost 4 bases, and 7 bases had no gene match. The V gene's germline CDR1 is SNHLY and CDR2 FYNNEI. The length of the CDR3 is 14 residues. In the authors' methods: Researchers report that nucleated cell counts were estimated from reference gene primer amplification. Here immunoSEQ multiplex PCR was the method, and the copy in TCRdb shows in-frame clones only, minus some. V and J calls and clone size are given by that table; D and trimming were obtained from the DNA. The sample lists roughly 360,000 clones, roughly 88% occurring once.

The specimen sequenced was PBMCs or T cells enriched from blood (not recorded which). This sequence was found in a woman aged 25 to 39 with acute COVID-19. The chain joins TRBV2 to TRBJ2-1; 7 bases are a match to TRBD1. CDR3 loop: CASSVRGLINEQFF. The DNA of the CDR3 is TGTGCCAGCAGTGTTAGGGGGCTAATAAATGAGCAGTTCTTC.